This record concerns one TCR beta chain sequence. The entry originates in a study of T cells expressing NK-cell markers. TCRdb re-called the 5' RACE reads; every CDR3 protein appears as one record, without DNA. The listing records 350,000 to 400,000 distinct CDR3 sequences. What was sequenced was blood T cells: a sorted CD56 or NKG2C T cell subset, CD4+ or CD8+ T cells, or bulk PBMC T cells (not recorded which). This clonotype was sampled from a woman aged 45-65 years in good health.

CDR3: CATSRESGEQFF. This chain uses TRBV15 with TRBJ2-1. Germline-derived CDR1 and CDR2 are LNHNV and YYDKDF (reference sequence). The CDR3 has 12 residues. Supplemented by reference TRBV15 and TRBJ2-1, the full variable domain reads DAMVIQNPRYQVTQFGKPVTLSCSQTLNHNVMYWYQQKSSQAPKLLFHYYDKDFNNEADTPDNFQSRRPNTSFCFLDIRSPGLGDTAMYLCATSRESGEQFFGPGTRLTVL.